This T cell receptor (beta chain) was profiled in a study of memory CD4+ T cells and cytomegalovirus serostatus. Study as a whole: Donors were healthy Belgian adults, several CMV seropositive and approximately 23 seronegative. General study points: The CMV-associated TCR signature appears largely within the CD4+ memory repertoire.

This clone was seen only a few times. Its antigen is undetermined. The sort gate was single viable CD3+CD4+CD8-CD45RO+ cells for memory CD4+ T cells. CMV serostatus came from serum IgG against pp150, pp28, p38, p52. The CDR3 contains 13 residues. The J segment lost 4 bases and the V segment lost 10 bases, leaving 9 bases of the junction unmatched. Germline CDR1 and CDR2: SEHNR and FQNEAQ (reference sequence). Some clones are missing from TCRdb's copy, which holds only in-frame ones; the method was immunoSEQ multiplex PCR. The table includes roughly 39,000 clones, over 60% detected once. The TCR was taken from an adult in good health and CMV-seronegative. The sequencing sample was made of memory CD4+ T cells from blood. The chain employs TRBV7-9 and TRBJ1-2; 7 nucleotides align to TRBD1. The CDR3 loop is CATTGVGGYGYTF. In DNA form, the CDR3 reads TGTGCCACCACAGGGGTAGGGGGCTATGGCTACACCTTC.